This T cell receptor (beta chain) derives from a study of T cells in localized non-small cell lung cancer. Study outcomes and limitations: Compared with tumor, uninvolved adjacent lung displayed greater T cell clonality, ranking highest overall. Heterogeneity is still possible, as just one tumor region was sequenced.

Produced via immunoSEQ multiplex PCR; TCRdb's table is partial and in-frame only. The data show some 15,000 clones, with approximately 80% seen just once and about 30% held by the top ten. Worth noting for this clone: Its antigen is undetermined.

V dropped 5 bases and J dropped 1; count of bases not matched to a gene: 4. The length of the CDR3 is 14 residues. CDR1 SGHTA and CDR2 FQGNSA come from the germline V gene. The sequence was obtained from a male donor at least 60 years old with stage I lung adenocarcinoma. The source material was peripheral blood, sampled before any cancer treatment. This rearrangement joins TRBV7-2 to TRBJ1-1; 7 positions agree with TRBD1. As DNA, the CDR3 is TGTGCCAGCAGCATGGGGACAGCGAACACTGAAGCTTTCTTT. Encoded protein: CASSMGTANTEAFF.